The clone carrying this TCR beta chain was observed at least ten times. The TCR library protocol was used to attach unique molecular identifiers. These identifiers were attached to individual cDNA molecules. TCRdb re-called the 5' RACE reads through MiXCR, storing one row per CDR3 protein. The repertoire holds roughly 24,000 distinct CDR3 sequences, with about 3.8% as singletons. This sample is drawn from a study of early T cells in non-severe SARS-CoV-2 infection. The receptor was isolated from an adult who was a healthcare worker with PCR-confirmed SARS-CoV-2 infection or an uninfected control (not recorded which). The sequenced sample was whole blood.

DNA of the CDR3: TGTGCCAGCAGCTTAACAGGGACTAGCGGCACAGATACGCAGTATTTT. Its translation is CASSLTGTSGTDTQYF. The V call is TRBV7-3, the J call TRBJ2-3; 10 nucleotides align to TRBD2. J lost 1 base, V lost 0 bases, and 1 base had no gene match. The CDR3 covers 16 residues. Germline CDR1 and CDR2: SGHTA and FQGTGA.